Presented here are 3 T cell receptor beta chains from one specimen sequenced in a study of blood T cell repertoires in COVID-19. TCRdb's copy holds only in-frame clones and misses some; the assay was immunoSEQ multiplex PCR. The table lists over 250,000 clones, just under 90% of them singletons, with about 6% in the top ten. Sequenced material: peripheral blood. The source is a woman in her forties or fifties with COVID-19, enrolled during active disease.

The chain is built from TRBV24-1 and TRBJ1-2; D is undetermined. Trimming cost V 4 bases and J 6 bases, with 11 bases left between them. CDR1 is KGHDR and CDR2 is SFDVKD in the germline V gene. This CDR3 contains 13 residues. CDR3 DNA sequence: TGTGCCACCAGTGAAGGCAGGTTCCATGGCTACACCTTC. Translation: CATSEGRFHGYTF.

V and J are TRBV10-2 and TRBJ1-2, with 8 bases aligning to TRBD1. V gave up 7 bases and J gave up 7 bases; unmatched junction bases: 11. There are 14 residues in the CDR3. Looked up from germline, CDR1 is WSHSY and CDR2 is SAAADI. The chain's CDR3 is CASKDPGGDAGYTF. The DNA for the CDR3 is TGCGCCAGCAAAGATCCAGGGGGCGACGCTGGCTACACCTTC.

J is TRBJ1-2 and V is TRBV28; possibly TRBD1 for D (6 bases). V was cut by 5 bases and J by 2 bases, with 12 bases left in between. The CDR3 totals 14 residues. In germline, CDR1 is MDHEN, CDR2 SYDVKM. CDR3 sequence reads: CASSSAGANYGYTF. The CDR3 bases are TGTGCCAGCAGTAGTGCAGGGGCGAACTATGGCTACACCTTC.